This paragraph reports one T cell receptor beta chain. The data were obtained in a study of blood T cell repertoires in COVID-19. Sequencing was performed with immunoSEQ multiplex PCR; in TCRdb, only in-frame clones are kept and a portion is missing. The data show 200,000 to 250,000 clones, with over 75% seen just once and about 4% held by the top ten. Germline CDR1 SEHNR, CDR2 FQNEAQ (reference sequence). Trimming at V came to 5 bases and at J to 7 bases, leaving 11 bases not matched to a gene. The CDR3 consists of 15 residues. Participant ages covered roughly 18 to 89 years across 24 US areas. The chain recombines TRBV7-9 with TRBJ2-1, with TRBD2 matching over 7 bases. The TCR was taken from a woman in her twenties or thirties who had been exposed to COVID-19. The sample was PBMCs or T cells enriched from blood (not recorded which). CDR3 loop: CASSLRVAGINEQFF. CDR3 DNA: TGTGCCAGCAGCCTCCGGGTAGCGGGTATAAATGAGCAGTTCTTC.